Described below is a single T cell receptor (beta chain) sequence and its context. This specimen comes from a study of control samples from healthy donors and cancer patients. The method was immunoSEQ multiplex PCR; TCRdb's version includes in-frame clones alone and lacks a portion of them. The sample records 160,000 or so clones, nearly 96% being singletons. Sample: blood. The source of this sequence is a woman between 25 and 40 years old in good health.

CDR3 amino acids: CASSPPGSNQPQHF. The CDR3 nucleotides read TGTGCCAGCTCACCTCCAGGGAGCAATCAGCCCCAGCATTTT. The chain recombines TRBV18 with TRBJ1-5; TRBD1 is a possible D gene (5 bases). CDR3 length equals 14 residues. In germline, CDR1 is KGHSH, CDR2 LQKENI. Trimming took off 3 bases at V and 1 base at J, with 7 bases between the two ends.